This passage covers 3 T cell receptor beta chains from one sample sequenced in a study of siplizumab effects on memory and regulatory T cells (dated by TCRdb to the late 2010s). Libraries were constructed by the immunoSEQ multiplex PCR assay. TCRdb provides this immuneACCESS table in a form limited to in-frame rearrangements. Some clones are lacking; in checked studies, under half of them reflect an unresolved V gene, and why the rest are absent is not known. The sample table records 70,000 to 90,000 clones; just under 90% of these occur just once. Jointly, the top ten make up roughly 15% of the sample. What was sequenced was CD4+ T cells sorted from blood. Receptor source: a human donor in good health.

This chain connects TRBV27 to TRBJ1-2, with 7 nucleotides matching TRBD1. The V and J ends lost 3 bases and 7 bases, in that order; junction bases with no gene match: 11. Germline-derived CDR1 and CDR2 are MNHEY and SMNVEV (reference sequence). The CDR3 is made up of 15 amino acids. DNA of the CDR3: TGTGCCAGCAGTTTCCGTGGGAGGGGGCACCTTGGCTACACCTTC. Translated, it gives CASSFRGRGHLGYTF.

The chain joins TRBV2 to TRBJ2-2; D unclear. Per germline, CDR1 SNHLY and CDR2 FYNNEI. Trimming shortened V by 8 bases and J by 1 base, and 11 bases separated the two germline ends. The CDR3 covers 14 residues. CDR3 nucleotide sequence: TGTGCCAGCCTGTTAGCAGGGAACACCGGGGAGCTGTTTTTT. Its protein product is CASLLAGNTGELFF.

This chain connects TRBV30 to TRBJ2-1; D gene ambiguous. The CDR3 has 14 residues. With 4 bases removed from V and 0 bases from J, the gap between germline ends came to 10 bases. In germline, CDR1 is GTSNPN, CDR2 SVGIG (reference sequence). CDR3 region: CAWNRGGSYNEQFF. CDR3 DNA: TGTGCCTGGAACCGTGGTGGCTCCTACAATGAGCAGTTCTTC.